Following are 14 T cell receptor beta chains from one sample sequenced in a study of blood T cell repertoires in COVID-19 (dated by TCRdb to about 2020). Library construction relied on the immunoSEQ multiplex PCR assay. TCRdb took this table from immuneACCESS and kept in-frame rearrangements with V and J called. Such tables lack part of the clones; where checked against another copy, unresolved V genes explain under half of the gap, and the rest is unexplained. Across this sample there are around 190,000 clones, with 86% seen only once. 5.6% of the sample lies in the top ten. Sequencing was done on a sample of PBMCs or T cells enriched from blood (not recorded which). These receptors were obtained from a man in his forties with acute COVID-19.

This rearrangement joins TRBV7-9 to TRBJ1-1, with 7 bases aligning to TRBD1. CDR3 length: 14 amino acids. The trim removed 7 bases at V and 0 bases at J, leaving 5 bases unmatched. The germline gives CDR1 SEHNR, CDR2 FQNEAQ (reference sequence). The CDR3 region is CASTPGQLNTEAFF. CDR3 nucleotide sequence: TGTGCCAGCACACCGGGACAGTTGAACACTGAAGCTTTCTTT.

This clone was seen a single time. The chain carries TRBV6-2 or TRBV6-3 and TRBJ1-1, with no clear D. Germline V lookup: CDR1 MNHEY, CDR2 SVGEGT. The CDR3 sequence is 14 residues long. Trimming pared 1 base from V and 1 base from J, leaving 7 bases between. This CDR3 is CASSYYGENTEAFF. As DNA, the CDR3 is TGTGCCAGCAGTTACTACGGGGAGAACACTGAAGCTTTCTTT.

The V gene is TRBV2, the J gene TRBJ1-5; no clear D gene. CDR3 length: 14 amino acids. V was cut by 3 bases and J by 7 bases, with 13 bases left in between. Germline V CDR1 and CDR2: SNHLY, FYNNEI. In nucleotides, the CDR3 is TGTGCCAGCAGTGAGGGCCTCCAAGTACAGCCCCAGCATTTT. It encodes CASSEGLQVQPQHF.

This rearrangement joins TRBV3-1 (or the pseudogene TRBV3-2) to TRBJ2-3; TRBD1 agrees at 10 bases. The CDR3 spans 15 residues. Germline V gives CDR1 LGHDT, CDR2 YNNKEL (reference sequence). Trimming took 4 bases from V and 7 from J; bases not matched to a gene: 8. CDR3 nucleotide sequence: TGTGCCAGCAGCCCCCGGGACAGGGGAGGGTATACGCAGTATTTT. The encoded protein is CASSPRDRGGYTQYF.

The chain recombines TRBV30 with TRBJ1-2; D is unclear. CDR3 length: 14 residues. CDR1 and CDR2 from the germline V gene are GTSNPN and SVGIG (reference sequence). Trimming cost V 0 bases and J 3 bases, with 11 bases left between them. The chain's CDR3 is CAWSVVAEYYGYTF. In DNA form, the CDR3 reads TGTGCCTGGAGTGTAGTGGCGGAGTACTATGGCTACACCTTC.

CDR3 nucleotides: TGTGCCAGCGGCCCGAGGTGGCGGCAGCCCCAGCATTTT. Protein product: CASGPRWRQPQHF. The gene calls are TRBV28 and TRBJ1-5; D remains unclear. The germline gives CDR1 MDHEN, CDR2 SYDVKM. V gave up 8 bases and J gave up 7 bases, with 15 bases separating them. The CDR3 has 13 residues.

This clone has only one observation. This chain uses TRBV30 with TRBJ1-5, with 7 bases aligning to TRBD1. V lost 1 base and J lost 7; bases outside the gene matches: 7. Germline values: CDR1 GTSNPN, CDR2 SVGIG (reference sequence). This CDR3 has 14 amino acids. The CDR3 spells CAWSGQGGWQPQHF. The CDR3 bases are TGTGCCTGGAGTGGTCAGGGGGGATGGCAGCCCCAGCATTTT.

The chain combines TRBV10-3 with TRBJ1-2, with D uncertain. This CDR3 is built from 12 residues. Germline V gene lookup returns CDR1 ENHRY and CDR2 SYGVKD. V dropped 6 bases and J dropped 3 bases, with 8 bases sitting between them. CDR3 coding DNA: TGTGCCATCAGCGGTAATGACTATGGCTACACCTTC. Translation: CAISGNDYGYTF.

The chain has TRBV5-1 and TRBJ2-1; 10 positions match TRBD2. Germline values: CDR1 SGHRS, CDR2 YFSETQ. This CDR3 spans 16 amino acids. J lost 10 bases, V lost 0 bases, and 10 bases had no gene match. The CDR3 DNA is TGCGCCAGCAGCTTGGCTGGGACTAGCGTCTCACGAGAGCAGTTCTTC. Its translation is CASSLAGTSVSREQFF.

V and J are TRBV5-1 and TRBJ1-4; 7 nucleotides align to TRBD1. The CDR3 covers 16 residues. Germline values: CDR1 SGHRS, CDR2 YFSETQ. J gave up 2 bases and V 1 base, and 5 bases lay outside the gene matches. This CDR3 is CASSLNGGQTNEKLFF. The CDR3 DNA is TGCGCCAGCAGCTTGAACGGGGGACAGACTAATGAAAAACTGTTTTTT.

The chain couples TRBV6-4 to TRBJ2-3; possibly TRBD1 for D (6 bases). The length of the CDR3 is 15 residues. V was trimmed by 7 bases and J by 6 bases, leaving 20 bases between them. Germline values: CDR1 MRHNA, CDR2 SNTAGT. CDR3 in amino acids: CASMASTGQGDTQYF. The DNA of the CDR3 is TGTGCCAGCATGGCCTCGACGGGACAAGGGGATACGCAGTATTTT.

The rearrangement uses TRBV5-1 and TRBJ1-1, with a tentative D call TRBD1 (5 bases). This CDR3 spans 18 amino acids. Per germline, CDR1 SGHRS and CDR2 YFSETQ. Trimming cost V 0 bases and J 4 bases, with 22 bases left between them. The CDR3 spells CASSLARGLGRRSTEAFF. The CDR3 nucleotides are TGCGCCAGCAGCTTGGCCCGGGGGTTAGGGAGGAGGTCCACTGAAGCTTTCTTT.

The chain uses TRBV7-2 and TRBJ1-1; TRBD1 might be the D (5 bases). The CDR3 sequence is 17 residues long. V lost 2 bases and J lost 1, with 17 bases in between. CDR1 is SGHTA, CDR2 FQGNSA, per germline. The CDR3 coding sequence is TGTGCCAGCAGCTTATACGGGGGAGTAAGGCGGAACACTGAAGCTTTCTTT. This gives the protein CASSLYGGVRRNTEAFF.

A remark on this clone: This specimen includes other DNA sequences encoding the same CDR3. The chain recombines TRBV5-1 with TRBJ2-3; 7 bases match TRBD2. V lost 0 bases, J lost 4 bases, and 2 bases stayed unmatched. Germline V lookup: CDR1 SGHRS, CDR2 YFSETQ. CDR3 length equals 14 residues. In DNA, the CDR3 is TGCGCCAGCAGCTTGGTGGGGGGGGCAGATACGCAGTATTTT. The encoded protein is CASSLVGGADTQYF.